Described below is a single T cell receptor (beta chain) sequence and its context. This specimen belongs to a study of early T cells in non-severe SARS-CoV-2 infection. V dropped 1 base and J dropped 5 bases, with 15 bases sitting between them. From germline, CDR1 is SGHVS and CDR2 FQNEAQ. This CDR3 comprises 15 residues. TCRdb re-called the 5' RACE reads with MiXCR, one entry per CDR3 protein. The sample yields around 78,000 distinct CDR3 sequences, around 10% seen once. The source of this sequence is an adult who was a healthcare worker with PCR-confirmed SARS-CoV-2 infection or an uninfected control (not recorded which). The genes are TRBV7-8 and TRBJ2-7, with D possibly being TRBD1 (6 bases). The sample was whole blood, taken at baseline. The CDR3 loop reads CASSLVAQGNDEQYF. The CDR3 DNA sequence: TGTGCCAGCAGCTTAGTCGCGCAGGGGAACGACGAGCAGTACTTC.